This T cell receptor (beta chain) was identified during a study of human T cells and chemical hapten exposure (dated by TCRdb to about 2021). For the wider study: For sensitization, 2% DPC in acetone was applied to a 2 cm by 2 cm area of upper inner arm skin. Libraries were pooled for sequencing, and variation in per-sample TCR yields was attributed mainly to small differences in library volumes within the pool. From each blood RNA sample, both TCR alpha and TCR beta chains were sequenced. Patch tests used Finn chambers with 0.01% DPC on the upper back, scored after 6 days by International Contact Dermatitis Research Group standards. Patient blood was sampled pre-sensitization (week 0) and at 2, 6 and about 24 weeks after DPC sensitization. Blood for TCR sequencing was provided by twenty-nine alopecia patients at one to four time points (pre-sensitization, 2, 6 and 24 weeks). The mostly female patient cohort included alopecia areata with under or over 50% scalp involvement, alopecia totalis and alopecia universalis. Throughout the study period of 20 to 25 weeks, patients also received therapeutic DPC doses to the scalp every week. Peripheral blood TCR repertoire changes were tracked in vivo in alopecia patients during primary and secondary sensitization to the hapten diphenylcyclopropenone (DPC).

Library preparation was by RACE. The instrument was a NextSeq 500. During library preparation, unique molecular identifiers were attached to individual cDNA molecules so that TCRs could be counted quantitatively and reproducibly. In the original analysis: A median of about 100,000 TCRs per sample was observed, with a range of 23,224 to 690,600. V, J and CDR3 annotation of the TCR reads was performed with the Decombinator software suite. For PS versus PT1 abundance plots, all samples were subsampled to the same number of TCRs (28,000). Expanded TCRs were defined as absent before sensitization and observed at least eight times at the 2-week time point. The public reads were reanalyzed by TCRdb: fastp trimming at Q25, MiXCR alignment, in-frame beta chains only. For every CDR3 protein sequence, its rows merge into one entry that carries the most common genes and DNA. Here the V and J calls rest on TCRdb's processing, not on the authors' analysis. The sample records 35,000 to 45,000 distinct CDR3 sequences, about 12% of which are singletons. Together, the top ten hold roughly 1.9% of the sample.

Many counts were recorded for this clonotype. The antigen this receptor binds is unknown. Base quality data are lacking; no much larger clone is found one base away. Read against the paper, the sample's time point label means: pre-sensitization, week 0. Taken with the paper, the label for treatment or condition translates to: therapeutic diphenylcyclopropenone sensitization with weekly scalp DPC. Unfractionated whole blood was collected in Tempus Blood RNA tubes, and total RNA was extracted from that blood. At each patch-test visit, blood was drawn before the patch test was applied. Patients were eligible if aged 18 to 70, diagnosed with alopecia and judged suitable for DPC therapy, and pregnant patients were excluded. The germline V gene supplies CDR1 KGHSH and CDR2 LQKENI. The germline V end is reduced by 3 bases and the J end by 9 bases; junction bases left unmatched: 7. CDR3 length: 13 amino acids, cysteine to phenylalanine. Only the CDR3 DNA is retained, 39 bases long and in frame from the first base.

The full study reports these points: DPC sensitization did not change how many TCRs were above 1 in 1000 frequency, and no evidence was found of alterations in global repertoire structure. Alopecia, a presumed autoimmune disease, was present in all patients, so the immune response of the patients might differ from that of healthy individuals. Significantly more large CDR3 similarity clusters were formed by expanded TCRs than by pre-sensitization or healthy control sets, consistent with antigen-driven responses. The number of PT1 expanded TCRs positively correlated with patch test score, significant at thresholds 8, 16 and 32 but not 4. After repeated subsampling, changes were observed in the strength of the expansion versus patch-test correlation and in the threshold at which the correlation became significant.

The sample consisted of whole blood, taken in connection with sensitization to the hapten diphenylcyclopropenone (DPC). The V and J genes are TRBV18 and TRBJ2-7; 8 central bases correspond to TRBD1. The sequence derives from a woman in her thirties or forties with alopecia areata. Some clones in this sample may be carry-over from other donors' samples. The DNA is as follows: TGTGCCAGCTCACCCGGGACAGGCGGTGTGCAGTACTTC. Translated, it reads CASSPGTGGVQYF.